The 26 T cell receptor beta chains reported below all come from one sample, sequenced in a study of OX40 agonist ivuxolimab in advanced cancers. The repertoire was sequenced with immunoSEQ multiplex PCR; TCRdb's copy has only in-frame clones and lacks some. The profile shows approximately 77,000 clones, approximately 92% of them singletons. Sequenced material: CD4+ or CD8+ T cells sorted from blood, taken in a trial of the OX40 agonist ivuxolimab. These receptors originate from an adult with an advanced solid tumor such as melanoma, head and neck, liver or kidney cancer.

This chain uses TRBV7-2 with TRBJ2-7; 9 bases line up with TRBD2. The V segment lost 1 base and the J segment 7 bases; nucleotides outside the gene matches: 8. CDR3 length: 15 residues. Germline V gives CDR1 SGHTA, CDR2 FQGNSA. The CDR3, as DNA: TGTGCCAGCAGCTTAGACGCGGGAGGGCCGCGGGAGCAGTACTTC. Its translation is CASSLDAGGPREQYF.

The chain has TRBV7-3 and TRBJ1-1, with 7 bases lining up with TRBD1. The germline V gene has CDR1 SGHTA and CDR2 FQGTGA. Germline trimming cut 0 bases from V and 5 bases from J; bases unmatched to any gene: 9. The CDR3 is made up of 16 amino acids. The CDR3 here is CASSLTPEGARTEAFF. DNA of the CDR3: TGTGCCAGCAGCTTAACCCCCGAGGGGGCGCGAACTGAAGCTTTCTTT.

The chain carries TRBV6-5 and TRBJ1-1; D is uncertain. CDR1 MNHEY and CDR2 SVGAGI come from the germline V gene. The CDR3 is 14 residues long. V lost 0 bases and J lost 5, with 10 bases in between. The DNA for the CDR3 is TGTGCCAGCAGTTACTCCTACGGAGTTACTGAAGCTTTCTTT. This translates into CASSYSYGVTEAFF.

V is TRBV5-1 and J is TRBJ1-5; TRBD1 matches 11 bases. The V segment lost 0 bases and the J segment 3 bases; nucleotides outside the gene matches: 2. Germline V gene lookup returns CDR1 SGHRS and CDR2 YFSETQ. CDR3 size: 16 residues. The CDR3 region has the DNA TGCGCCAGCAGCTTGGGGACAGGGGGCATCAATCAGCCCCAGCATTTT. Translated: CASSLGTGGINQPQHF.

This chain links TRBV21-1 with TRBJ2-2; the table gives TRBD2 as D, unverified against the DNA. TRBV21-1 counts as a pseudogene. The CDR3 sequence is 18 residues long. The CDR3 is CASTDYRPAGGPDGELFF. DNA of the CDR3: TGTGCCAGCACCGATTACCGCCCAGCGGGAGGGCCTGACGGGGAGCTGTTTTTT.

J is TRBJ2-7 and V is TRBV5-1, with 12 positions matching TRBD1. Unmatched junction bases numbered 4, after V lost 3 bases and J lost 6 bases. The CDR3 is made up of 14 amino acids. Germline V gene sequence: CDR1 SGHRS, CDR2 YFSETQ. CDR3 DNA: TGCGCCAGCAGCTCTGGGACAGGGGGCATCGAGCAGTACTTC. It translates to CASSSGTGGIEQYF.

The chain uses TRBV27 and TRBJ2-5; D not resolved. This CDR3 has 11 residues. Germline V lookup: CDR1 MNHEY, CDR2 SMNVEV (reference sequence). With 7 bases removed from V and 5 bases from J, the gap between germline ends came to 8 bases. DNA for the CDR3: TGTGCCAGCACTTCCCTGGAGACCCAGTACTTC. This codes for CASTSLETQYF.

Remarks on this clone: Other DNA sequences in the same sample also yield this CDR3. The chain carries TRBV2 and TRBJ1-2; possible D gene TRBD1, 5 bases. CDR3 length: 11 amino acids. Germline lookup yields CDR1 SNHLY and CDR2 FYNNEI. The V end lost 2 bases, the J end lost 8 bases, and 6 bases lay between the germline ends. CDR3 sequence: CASSERGGYTF. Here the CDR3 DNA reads TGTGCCAGCAGTGAAAGGGGCGGCTACACCTTC.

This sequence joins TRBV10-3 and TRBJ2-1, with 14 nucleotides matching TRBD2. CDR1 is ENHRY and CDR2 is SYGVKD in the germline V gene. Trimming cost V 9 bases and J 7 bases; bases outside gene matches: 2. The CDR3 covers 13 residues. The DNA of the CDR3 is TGTGCCATAGGGACTAGCGGGAGAAATGAGCAGTTCTTC. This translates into CAIGTSGRNEQFF.

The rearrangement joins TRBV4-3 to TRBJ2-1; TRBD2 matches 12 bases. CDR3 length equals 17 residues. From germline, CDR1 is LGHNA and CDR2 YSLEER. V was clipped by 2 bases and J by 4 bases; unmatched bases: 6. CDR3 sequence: CASSQTSGRHIYNEQFF. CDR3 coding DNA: TGCGCCAGCAGCCAAACTAGCGGGAGGCACATTTACAATGAGCAGTTCTTC.

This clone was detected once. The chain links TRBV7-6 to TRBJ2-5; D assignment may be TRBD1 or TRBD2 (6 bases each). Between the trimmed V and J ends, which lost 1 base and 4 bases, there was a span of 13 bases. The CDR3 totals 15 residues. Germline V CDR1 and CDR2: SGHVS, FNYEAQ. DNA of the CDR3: TGTGCCAGCAGCTTAGTAGGAGGGGGGTTAGAGACCCAGTACTTC. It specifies CASSLVGGGLETQYF.

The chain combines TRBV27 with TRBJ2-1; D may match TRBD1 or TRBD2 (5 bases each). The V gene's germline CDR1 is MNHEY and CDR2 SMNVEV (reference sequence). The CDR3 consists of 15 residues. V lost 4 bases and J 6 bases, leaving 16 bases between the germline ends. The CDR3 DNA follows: TGTGCCAGCAGTTCAGCGGCCCTTGGGGGCAATGAGCAGTTCTTC. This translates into CASSSAALGGNEQFF.

DNA for the CDR3: TGTGCCAGCAGGGGGGAGGTAAATCAGCCCCAGCATTTT. This sequence encodes CASRGEVNQPQHF. The chain combines TRBV6-1 with TRBJ1-5, with TRBD1 as a possible D gene (5 bases). Germline-derived CDR1 and CDR2 are MNHNS and SASEGT. The V end was cut by 6 bases, the J end by 4 bases, with 10 bases between. The CDR3 contains 13 residues.

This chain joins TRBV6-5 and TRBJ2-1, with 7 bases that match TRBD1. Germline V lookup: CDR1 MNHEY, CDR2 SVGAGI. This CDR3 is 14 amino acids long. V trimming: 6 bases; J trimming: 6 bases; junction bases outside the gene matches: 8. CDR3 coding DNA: TGTGCCAGCAGACTTATCGGGACAGTCAATGAGCAGTTCTTC. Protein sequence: CASRLIGTVNEQFF.

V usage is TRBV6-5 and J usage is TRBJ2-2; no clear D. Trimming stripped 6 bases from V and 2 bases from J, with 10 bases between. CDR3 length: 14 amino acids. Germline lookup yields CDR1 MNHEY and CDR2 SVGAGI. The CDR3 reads CASRPPTNTGELFF. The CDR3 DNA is TGTGCCAGCAGACCGCCCACCAACACCGGGGAGCTGTTTTTT.

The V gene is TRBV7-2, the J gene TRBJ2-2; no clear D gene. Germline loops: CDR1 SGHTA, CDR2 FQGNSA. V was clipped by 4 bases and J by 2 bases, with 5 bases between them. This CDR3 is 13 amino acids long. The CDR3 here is CASSSFNTGELFF. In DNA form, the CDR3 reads TGTGCCAGCAGCTCTTTTAACACCGGGGAGCTGTTTTTT.

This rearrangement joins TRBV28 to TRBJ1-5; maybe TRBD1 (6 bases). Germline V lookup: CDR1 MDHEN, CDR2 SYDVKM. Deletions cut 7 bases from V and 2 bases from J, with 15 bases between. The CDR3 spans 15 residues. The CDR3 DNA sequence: TGTGCCAGCACTTACCCCGGGGGCGGCAATCAGCCCCAGCATTTT. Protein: CASTYPGGGNQPQHF.

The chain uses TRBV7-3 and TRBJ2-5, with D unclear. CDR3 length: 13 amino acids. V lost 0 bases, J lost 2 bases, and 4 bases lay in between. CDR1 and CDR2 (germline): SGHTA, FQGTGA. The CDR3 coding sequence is TGTGCCAGCAGCTTAACACAGCAAGAGACCCAGTACTTC. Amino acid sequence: CASSLTQQETQYF.

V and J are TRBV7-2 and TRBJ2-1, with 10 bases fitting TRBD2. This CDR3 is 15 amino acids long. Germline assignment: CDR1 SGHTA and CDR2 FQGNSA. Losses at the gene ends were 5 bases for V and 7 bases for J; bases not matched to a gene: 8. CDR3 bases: TGTGCCAGCAGCCCCCCCAGCGGGAGGGGTAATGAGCAGTTCTTC. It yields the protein CASSPPSGRGNEQFF.

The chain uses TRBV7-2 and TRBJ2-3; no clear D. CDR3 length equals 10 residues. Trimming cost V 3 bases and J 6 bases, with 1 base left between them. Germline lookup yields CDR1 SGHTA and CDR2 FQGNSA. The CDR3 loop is CASSLDTQYF. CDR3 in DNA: TGTGCCAGCAGCTTGGATACGCAGTATTTT.

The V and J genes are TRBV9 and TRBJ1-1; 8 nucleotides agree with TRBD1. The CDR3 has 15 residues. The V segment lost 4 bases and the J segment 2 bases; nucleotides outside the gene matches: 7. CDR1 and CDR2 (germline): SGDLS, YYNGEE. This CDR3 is CASSLTGTGNTEAFF. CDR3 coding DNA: TGTGCCAGCAGCCTAACCGGGACAGGCAACACTGAAGCTTTCTTT.

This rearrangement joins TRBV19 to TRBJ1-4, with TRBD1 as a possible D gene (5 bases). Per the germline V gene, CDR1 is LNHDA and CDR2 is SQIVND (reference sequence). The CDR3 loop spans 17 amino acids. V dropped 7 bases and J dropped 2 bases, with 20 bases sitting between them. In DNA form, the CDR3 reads TGTGCCAGTATTTCGAGGGGCGCCATTGGCACTAATGAAAAACTGTTTTTT. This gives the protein CASISRGAIGTNEKLFF.

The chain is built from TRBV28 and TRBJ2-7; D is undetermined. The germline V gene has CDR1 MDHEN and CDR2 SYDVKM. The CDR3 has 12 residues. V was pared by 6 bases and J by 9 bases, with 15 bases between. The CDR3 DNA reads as TGTGCCAGCAGGGGTCCTCTAGGTTCGCAGTACTTC. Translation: CASRGPLGSQYF.

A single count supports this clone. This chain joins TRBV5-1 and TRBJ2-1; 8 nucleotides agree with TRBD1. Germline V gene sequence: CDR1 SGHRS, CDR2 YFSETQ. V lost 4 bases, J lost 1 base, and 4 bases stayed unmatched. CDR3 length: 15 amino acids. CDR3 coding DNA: TGCGCCAGCAGCCGCGGACAGGGTTCCTACAATGAGCAGTTCTTC. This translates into CASSRGQGSYNEQFF.

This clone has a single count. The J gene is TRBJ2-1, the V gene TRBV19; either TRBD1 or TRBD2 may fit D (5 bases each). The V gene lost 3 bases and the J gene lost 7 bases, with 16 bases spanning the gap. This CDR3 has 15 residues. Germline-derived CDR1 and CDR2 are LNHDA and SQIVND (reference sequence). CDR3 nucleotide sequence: TGTGCCAGTAGTATCGGGCAGGGACGTGGGAATGAGCAGTTCTTC. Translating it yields CASSIGQGRGNEQFF.

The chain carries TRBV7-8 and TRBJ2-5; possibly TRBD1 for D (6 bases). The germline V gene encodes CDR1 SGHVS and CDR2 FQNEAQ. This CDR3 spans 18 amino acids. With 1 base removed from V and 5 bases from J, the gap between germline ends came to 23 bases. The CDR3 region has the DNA TGTGCCAGCAGCTTAGGGAGGTTTGGGGGCTGGTATTCGGAGACCCAGTACTTC. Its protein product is CASSLGRFGGWYSETQYF.